The 19 T cell receptor beta chains presented below share a single source sample, sequenced in a study of cytomegalovirus exposure and HLA in healthy donors. Use of 60 Vbeta and 13 Jbeta primers characterized the PCR. The table came from immunoSEQ multiplex PCR; TCRdb's copy has only in-frame clones and leaves some out. The sample lists some 56,000 clones; approximately 80% were seen once. The specimen was PBMCs. Source of these receptors: a woman between 35 and 50 years old in good health and CMV-seronegative.

V gene TRBV5-4 combines with J gene TRBJ2-3; 12 bases agree with TRBD2. The CDR3 length is 15 residues. Looked up from germline, CDR1 is SGHNT and CDR2 is YYREEE (reference sequence). Trimming cost V 3 bases and J 5 bases; bases outside gene matches: 4. CDR3 in amino acids: CASSSRGLAGDTQYF. In DNA, the CDR3 is TGTGCCAGCAGCTCTCGGGGACTAGCGGGAGATACGCAGTATTTT.

V and J are TRBV2 and TRBJ2-3, with D uncertain. V was clipped by 1 base and J by 1 base, with 6 bases between them. CDR3 length equals 14 residues. Germline values: CDR1 SNHLY, CDR2 FYNNEI. This CDR3 reads CASSEGRGTDTQYF. The CDR3 DNA sequence: TGTGCCAGCAGTGAAGGTCGGGGCACAGATACGCAGTATTTT.

The chain combines TRBV11-2 with TRBJ2-2; D uncertain. Trimming shortened V by 2 bases and J by 7 bases, and 2 bases separated the two germline ends. Germline-derived CDR1 and CDR2 are SGHAT and FQNNGV. The CDR3 is made up of 11 amino acids. CDR3 nucleotides: TGTGCCAGCAGCTTATACGGGGAGCTGTTTTTT. Amino acids: CASSLYGELFF.

The chain is built from TRBV15 and TRBJ2-5, with 7 bases aligning to TRBD2. The J segment lost 5 bases and the V segment lost 2 bases, leaving 5 bases of the junction unmatched. Germline V gene sequence: CDR1 LNHNV, CDR2 YYDKDF (reference sequence). This CDR3 spans 14 amino acids. CDR3 sequence reads: CATSRQRGWETQYF. CDR3 coding DNA: TGTGCCACCAGCAGACAGCGGGGTTGGGAGACCCAGTACTTC.

The CDR3, as DNA: TGTGCCAGCAGCCGGGACAGGGTGATCGCCGGGGAGCTGTTTTTT. Translated: CASSRDRVIAGELFF. V usage is TRBV7-6 and J usage is TRBJ2-2; 9 bases align to TRBD1. The CDR3 is made up of 15 amino acids. The germline V gene has CDR1 SGHVS and CDR2 FNYEAQ. The V segment lost 5 bases and the J segment 6 bases; nucleotides outside the gene matches: 7.

This chain links TRBV6-5 with TRBJ1-1, with D tentatively TRBD1 (5 bases). The V gene lost 6 bases and the J gene lost 1 base, with 9 bases spanning the gap. The germline CDR1 and CDR2 sequences are MNHEY and SVGAGI. The length of the CDR3 is 13 residues. CDR3: CASRGAGNTEAFF. In nucleotides, the CDR3 is TGTGCCAGCAGAGGGGCAGGGAACACTGAAGCTTTCTTT.

The sample holds one count of this clone. This chain uses TRBV7-3 with TRBJ2-1; D perhaps matches TRBD2 (5 bases). V lost 4 bases and J 0 bases, leaving 10 bases between the germline ends. The CDR3 covers 15 residues. Germline V gene data show CDR1 as SGHTA and CDR2 as FQGTGA. CDR3: CASSSERSSYNEQFF. In nucleotides, the CDR3 is TGTGCCAGCAGCTCCGAGCGGAGCTCCTACAATGAGCAGTTCTTC.

This clone was recorded only once. Mismatch with germline at one junction end may stem from a read error. The chain uses TRBV2 and TRBJ2-3, with 8 nucleotides matching TRBD1. CDR1 SNHLY and CDR2 FYNNEI come from the germline V gene. There are 14 residues in the CDR3. The CDR3 region is CAGRGLAYTDTQYF. The CDR3 bases are TGTGCCGGCAGGGGGCTAGCGTACACAGATACGCAGTATTTT.

This clone appeared a few times. The chain links TRBV14 to TRBJ2-3; weak D call: TRBD2 (5 bases). V dropped 1 base and J dropped 2 bases, with 16 bases sitting between them. The CDR3 runs to 17 residues. Looked up from germline, CDR1 is SGHDN and CDR2 is FVKESK. The CDR3 here is CASSQALRFGVTDTQYF. The CDR3 nucleotides are TGTGCCAGCAGCCAAGCTTTAAGATTCGGGGTCACAGATACGCAGTATTTT. The complete variable domain, with remaining parts taken from reference TRBV14 and TRBJ2-3, reads EAGVTQFPSHSVIEKGQTVTLRCDPISGHDNLYWYRRVMGKEIKFLLHFVKESKQDESGMPNNRFLAERTGGTYSTLKVQPAELEDSGVYFCASSQALRFGVTDTQYFGPGTRLTVL.

Worth noting for this clone: One end of the junction fails to match germline, which may point to a read error. The rearrangement joins TRBV4-1 to TRBJ2-7; a possible D gene is TRBD1 (6 bases). CDR3 length equals 15 residues. In germline, CDR1 is MGHRA, CDR2 YSYEKL. The CDR3 DNA reads TGCGCCAGCAGTCCTCGACAGGACAGCTCCTACGGGCAGTACTTC. Protein product: CASSPRQDSSYGQYF.

The rearrangement uses TRBV4-1 and TRBJ1-5, with 10 bases aligning to TRBD1. The CDR3 runs to 21 residues. In germline, CDR1 is MGHRA, CDR2 YSYEKL. The J segment lost 6 bases and the V segment lost 4 bases, leaving 24 bases of the junction unmatched. DNA of the CDR3: TGCGCCAGCAGCCCCTTTGCTCTCGGGACAGGGGAAGGAAAAGGCGCTCAGCCCCAGCATTTT. As protein: CASSPFALGTGEGKGAQPQHF.

The V call is TRBV10-2, the J call TRBJ2-7, with TRBD1 matching over 11 bases. The CDR3 loop spans 15 amino acids. The V gene's germline CDR1 is WSHSY and CDR2 SAAADI. The trim removed 5 bases at V and 3 bases at J, leaving 6 bases unmatched. CDR3 nucleotides: TGCGCCAGCAGTAACCGGGACAGGGGGTTCTACGAGCAGTACTTC. Its translation: CASSNRDRGFYEQYF.

The chain joins TRBV2 to TRBJ1-1; TRBD1 is a possible D gene (5 bases). Germline loops: CDR1 SNHLY, CDR2 FYNNEI. Deletions cut 6 bases from V and 6 bases from J, with 17 bases between. CDR3 length equals 14 residues. The CDR3 DNA is TGTGCCAGCAGGAGACAGTCGAGGTCCCCTGAAGCTTTCTTT. Its protein is CASRRQSRSPEAFF.

The chain uses TRBV10-3 and TRBJ2-5; possibly TRBD1 for D (6 bases). Trimming stripped 3 bases from V and 2 bases from J, with 19 bases between. The CDR3 totals 17 residues. Germline CDR1 reads ENHRY; CDR2 reads SYGVKD. In DNA form, the CDR3 reads TGTGCCATCAGTGACTTTCATCCAGGGGCCGGGCAAGAGACCCAGTACTTC. It specifies CAISDFHPGAGQETQYF.

V usage is TRBV9 and J usage is TRBJ1-1; a weak D match, TRBD1 (5 bases). CDR1 is SGDLS, CDR2 YYNGEE, per germline. The length of the CDR3 is 13 residues. Between the trimmed V and J ends, which lost 2 bases and 4 bases, there was a span of 9 bases. The CDR3 coding sequence is TGTGCCAGCAGCGTCGGGAGGGGCACTGAAGCTTTCTTT. It codes for CASSVGRGTEAFF.

The V call is TRBV30, the J call TRBJ1-5; 9 nucleotides agree with TRBD1. V was pared by 1 base and J by 3 bases, with 4 bases of the junction left unmatched. Looked up from germline, CDR1 is GTSNPN and CDR2 is SVGIG (reference sequence). The CDR3 totals 15 residues. The CDR3: CAWSAYRGPNQPQHF. The CDR3 DNA follows: TGTGCCTGGAGTGCCTACAGGGGGCCCAATCAGCCCCAGCATTTT.

This clone was seen only once. The CDR3 reads CASSAGLAGGNEQFF. CDR3 nucleotide sequence: TGTGCCAGCAGCGCGGGACTAGCGGGAGGCAATGAGCAGTTCTTC. The gene calls are TRBV2 and TRBJ2-1, with TRBD2 matching over 15 bases. This CDR3 is built from 15 residues. V dropped 6 bases and J dropped 6; count of bases not matched to a gene: 3. CDR1 and CDR2 (germline): SNHLY, FYNNEI. Together with reference TRBV2 and TRBJ2-1, the CDR3 gives the full variable domain: EPEVTQTPSHQVTQMGQEVILRCVPISNHLYFYWYRQILGQKVEFLVSFYNNEISEKSEIFDDQFSVERPDGSNFTLKIRSTKLEDSAMYFCASSAGLAGGNEQFFGPGTRLTVL.

The count of this clone is one. The chain links TRBV9 to TRBJ2-3; D is possibly TRBD1 (5 bases). The V gene's germline CDR1 is SGDLS and CDR2 YYNGEE. This CDR3 spans 14 amino acids. V lost 0 bases, J lost 6 bases, and 11 bases lay in between. The chain's CDR3 is CASSVDIRGDTQYF. The CDR3 coding sequence is TGTGCCAGCAGCGTAGACATTAGGGGCGATACGCAGTATTTT. Filled out from reference TRBV9 and TRBJ2-3, the complete variable domain reads DSGVTQTPKHLITATGQRVTLRCSPRSGDLSVYWYQQSLDQGLQFLIQYYNGEERAKGNILERFSAQQFPDLHSELNLSSLELGDSALYFCASSVDIRGDTQYFGPGTRLTVL.

The CDR3 bases are TGCGCCAGCAGCAGACAGCATACGAACACTGAAGCTTTCTTT. Its protein is CASSRQHTNTEAFF. The rearrangement links TRBV5-1 to TRBJ1-1; possible D gene TRBD1, 5 bases. V lost 4 bases and J 1 base, leaving 11 bases between the germline ends. Germline-derived CDR1 and CDR2 are SGHRS and YFSETQ. This CDR3 is 14 amino acids long.